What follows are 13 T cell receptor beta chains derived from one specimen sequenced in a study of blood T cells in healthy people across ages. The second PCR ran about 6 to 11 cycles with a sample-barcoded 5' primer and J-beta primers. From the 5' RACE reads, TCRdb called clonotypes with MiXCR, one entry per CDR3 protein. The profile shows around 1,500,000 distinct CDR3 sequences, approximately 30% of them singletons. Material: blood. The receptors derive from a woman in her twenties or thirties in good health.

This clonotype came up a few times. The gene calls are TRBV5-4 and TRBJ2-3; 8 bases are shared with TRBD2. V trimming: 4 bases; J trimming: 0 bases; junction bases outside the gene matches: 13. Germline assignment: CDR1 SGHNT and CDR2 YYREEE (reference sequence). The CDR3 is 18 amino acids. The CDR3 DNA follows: TGTGCCAGCAGCGGAGCGGGGGAGCTAGGCGTAAGCACAGATACGCAGTATTTT. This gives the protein CASSGAGELGVSTDTQYF.

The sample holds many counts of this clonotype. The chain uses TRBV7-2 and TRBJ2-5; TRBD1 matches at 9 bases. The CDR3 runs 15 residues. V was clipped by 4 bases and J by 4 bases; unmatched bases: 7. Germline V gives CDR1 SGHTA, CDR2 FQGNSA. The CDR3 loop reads CASSYVGQGRETQYF. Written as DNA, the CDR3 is TGTGCCAGCAGCTACGTGGGACAGGGAAGAGAGACCCAGTACTTC.

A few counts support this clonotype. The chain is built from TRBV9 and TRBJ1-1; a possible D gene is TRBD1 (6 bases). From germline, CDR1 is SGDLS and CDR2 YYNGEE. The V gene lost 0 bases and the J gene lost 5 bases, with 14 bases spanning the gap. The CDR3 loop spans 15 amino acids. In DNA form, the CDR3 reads TGTGCCAGCAGCGTAGAGGGGGGGGAGGAAACTGAAGCTTTCTTT. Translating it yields CASSVEGGEETEAFF.

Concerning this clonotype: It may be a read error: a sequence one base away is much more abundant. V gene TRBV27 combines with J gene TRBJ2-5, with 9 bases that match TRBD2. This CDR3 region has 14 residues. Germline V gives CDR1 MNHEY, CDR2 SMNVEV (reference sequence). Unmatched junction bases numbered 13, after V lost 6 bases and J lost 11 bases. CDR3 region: CASRRGGRSYGQYF. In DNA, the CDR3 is TGTGCCAGCAGGCGGGGGGGTAGATCCTACGGGCAGTACTTC.

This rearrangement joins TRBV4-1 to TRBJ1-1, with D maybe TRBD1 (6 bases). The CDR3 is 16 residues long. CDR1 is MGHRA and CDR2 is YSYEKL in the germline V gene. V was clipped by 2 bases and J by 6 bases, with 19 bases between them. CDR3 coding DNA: TGCGCCAGCAGCCAACAAGTGGGGGGGCGCTTACCTGAAGCTTTCTTT. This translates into CASSQQVGGRLPEAFF.

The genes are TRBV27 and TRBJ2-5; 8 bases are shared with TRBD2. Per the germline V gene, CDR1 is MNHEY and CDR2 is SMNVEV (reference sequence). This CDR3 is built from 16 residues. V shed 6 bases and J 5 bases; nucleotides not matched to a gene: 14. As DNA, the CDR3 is TGTGCCAGCAGGGCCGCGGGGGGACTACTCGGGGAGACCCAGTACTTC. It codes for CASRAAGGLLGETQYF.

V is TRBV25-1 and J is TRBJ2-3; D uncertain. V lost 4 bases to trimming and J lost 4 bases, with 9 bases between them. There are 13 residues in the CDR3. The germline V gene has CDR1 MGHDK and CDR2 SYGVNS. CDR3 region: CASSAPRADTQYF. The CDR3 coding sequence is TGTGCCAGCAGTGCCCCCCGGGCAGATACGCAGTATTTT.

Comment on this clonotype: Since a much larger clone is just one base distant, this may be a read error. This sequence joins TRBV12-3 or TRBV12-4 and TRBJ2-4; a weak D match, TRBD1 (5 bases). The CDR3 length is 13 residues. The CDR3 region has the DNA TGTGCCTGCAGTTTAGTAGGGGCGGACATTCAGTACTTC. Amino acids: CACSLVGADIQYF.

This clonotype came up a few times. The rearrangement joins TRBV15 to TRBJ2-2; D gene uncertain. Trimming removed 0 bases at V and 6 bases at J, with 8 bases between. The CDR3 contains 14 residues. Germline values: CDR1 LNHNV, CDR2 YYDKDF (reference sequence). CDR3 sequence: CATSRDKVAGELFF. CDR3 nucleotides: TGTGCCACCAGCAGAGATAAAGTCGCCGGGGAGCTGTTTTTT.

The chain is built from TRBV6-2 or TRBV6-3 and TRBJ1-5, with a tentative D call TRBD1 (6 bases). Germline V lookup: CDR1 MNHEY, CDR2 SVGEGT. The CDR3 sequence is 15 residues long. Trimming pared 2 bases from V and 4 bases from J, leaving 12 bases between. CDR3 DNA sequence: TGTGCCAGCAGTTACCATTCAGGGGCTAATCAGCCCCAGCATTTT. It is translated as CASSYHSGANQPQHF.

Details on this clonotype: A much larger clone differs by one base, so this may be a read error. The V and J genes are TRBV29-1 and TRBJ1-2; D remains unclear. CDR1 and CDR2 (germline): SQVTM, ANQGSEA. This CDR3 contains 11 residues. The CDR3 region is CGVLSAGGYTF. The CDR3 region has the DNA TGCGGCGTTCTATCCGCTGGGGGCTACACCTTC.

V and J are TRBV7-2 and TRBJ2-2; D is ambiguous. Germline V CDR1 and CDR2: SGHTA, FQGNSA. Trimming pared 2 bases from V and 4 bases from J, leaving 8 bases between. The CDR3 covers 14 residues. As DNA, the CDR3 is TGTGCCAGCAGCTTAAATAGATTCACCGGGGAGCTGTTTTTT. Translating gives CASSLNRFTGELFF.

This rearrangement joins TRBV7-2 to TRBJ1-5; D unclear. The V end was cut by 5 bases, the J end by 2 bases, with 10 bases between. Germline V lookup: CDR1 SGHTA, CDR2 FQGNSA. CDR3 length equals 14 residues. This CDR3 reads CASSPRKGNQPQHF. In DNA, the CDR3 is TGTGCCAGCAGCCCCCGTAAAGGCAATCAGCCCCAGCATTTT. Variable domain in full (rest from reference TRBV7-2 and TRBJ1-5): GAGVSQSPSNKVTEKGKDVELRCDPISGHTALYWYRQSLGQGLEFLIYFQGNSAPDKSGLPSDRFSAERTGGSVSTLTIQRTQQEDSAVYLCASSPRKGNQPQHFGDGTRLSIL.